This TCR beta chain was recorded in a study of graft-versus-host responses after intestinal transplantation. Across the study: Isolated intestinal, liver-intestinal, or multivisceral transplants had been given to the recipients. Anti-thymocyte globulin served as induction for all recipients, who then took tacrolimus and steroids for three to four years. Study-wide results and limits: Those patients showing graft-donor T cell macrochimerism displayed high graft-versus-host to host-versus-graft clonal ratios in allografts.

Produced via immunoSEQ multiplex PCR; TCRdb's table is partial and in-frame only. Of fewer than 9,500 clones listed, about 90% were seen once; the top ten hold around 1.5%. On this clone: The target antigen is unknown.

V shed 5 bases and J 3 bases; nucleotides not matched to a gene: 11. The CDR3 spans 17 residues. Germline CDR1 and CDR2: SEHNR and FQNEAQ (reference sequence). The specimen was PBMCs, collected 30 to 33 days after intestinal transplant. This chain uses TRBV7-9 with TRBJ2-7, with 12 bases identical to TRBD1. The receptor's source is a human patient who received an intestinal transplant, so some T cells may come from the graft donor. The CDR3 nucleotides read TGTGCCAGCAGCCCCGGGACAGGGGGCGCGGTTCGCTACGAGCAGTACTTC. As protein: CASSPGTGGAVRYEQYF.